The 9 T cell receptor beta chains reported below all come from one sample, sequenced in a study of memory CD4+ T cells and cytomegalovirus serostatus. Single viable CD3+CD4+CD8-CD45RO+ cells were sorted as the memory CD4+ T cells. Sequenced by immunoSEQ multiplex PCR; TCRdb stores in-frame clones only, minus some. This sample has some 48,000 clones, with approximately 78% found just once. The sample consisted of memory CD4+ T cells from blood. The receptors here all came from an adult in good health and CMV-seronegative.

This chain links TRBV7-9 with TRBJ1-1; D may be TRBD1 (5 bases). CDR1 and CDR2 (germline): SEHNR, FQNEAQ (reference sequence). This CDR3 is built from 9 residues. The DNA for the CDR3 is TGTGCGGGGGGAGTTGAAGCTTTCTTT. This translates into CAGGVEAFF.

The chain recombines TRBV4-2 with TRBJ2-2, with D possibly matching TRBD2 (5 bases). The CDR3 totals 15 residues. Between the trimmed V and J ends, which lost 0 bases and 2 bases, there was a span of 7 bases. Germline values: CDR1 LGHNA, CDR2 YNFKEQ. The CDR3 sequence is CASSQEAENTGELFF. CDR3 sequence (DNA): TGTGCCAGCAGCCAAGAAGCGGAAAACACCGGGGAGCTGTTTTTT.

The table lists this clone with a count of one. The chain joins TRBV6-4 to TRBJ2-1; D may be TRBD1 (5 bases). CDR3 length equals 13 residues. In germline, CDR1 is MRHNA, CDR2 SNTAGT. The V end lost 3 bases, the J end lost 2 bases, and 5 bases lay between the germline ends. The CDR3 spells CASSEGAYNEQFF. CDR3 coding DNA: TGTGCCAGCAGTGAAGGGGCCTACAATGAGCAGTTCTTC.

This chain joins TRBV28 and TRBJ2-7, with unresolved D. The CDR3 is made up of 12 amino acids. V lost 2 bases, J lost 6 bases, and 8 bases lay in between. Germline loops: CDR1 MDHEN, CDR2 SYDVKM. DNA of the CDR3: TGTGCCAGCAGTTTAGTCGGGCTCGAGCAGTACTTC. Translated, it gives CASSLVGLEQYF.

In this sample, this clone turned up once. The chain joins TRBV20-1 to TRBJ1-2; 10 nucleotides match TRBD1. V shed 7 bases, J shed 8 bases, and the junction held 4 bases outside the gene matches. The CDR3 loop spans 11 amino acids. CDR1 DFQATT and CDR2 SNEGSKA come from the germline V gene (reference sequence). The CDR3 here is CSGQGAWGYTF. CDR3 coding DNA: TGCAGTGGACAGGGGGCCTGGGGCTACACCTTC.

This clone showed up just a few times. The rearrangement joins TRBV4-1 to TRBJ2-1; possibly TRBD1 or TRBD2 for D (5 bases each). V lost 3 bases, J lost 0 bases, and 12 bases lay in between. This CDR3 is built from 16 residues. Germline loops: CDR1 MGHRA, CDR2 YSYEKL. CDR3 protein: CASSHSGPSSYNEQFF. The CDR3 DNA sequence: TGCGCCAGCAGCCACTCGGGACCGAGCTCCTACAATGAGCAGTTCTTC.

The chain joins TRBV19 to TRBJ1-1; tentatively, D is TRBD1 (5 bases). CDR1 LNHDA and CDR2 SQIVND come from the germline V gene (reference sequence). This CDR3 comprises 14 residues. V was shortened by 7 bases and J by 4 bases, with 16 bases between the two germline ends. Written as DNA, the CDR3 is TGTGCCAGTAATTCACGAAAGGGGAGCACTGAAGCTTTCTTT. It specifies CASNSRKGSTEAFF.

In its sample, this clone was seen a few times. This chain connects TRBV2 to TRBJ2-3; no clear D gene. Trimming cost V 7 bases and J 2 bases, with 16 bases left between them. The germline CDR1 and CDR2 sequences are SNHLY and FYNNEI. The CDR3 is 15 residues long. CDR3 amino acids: CASNKNGVYTDTQYF. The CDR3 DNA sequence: TGTGCCAGCAACAAAAACGGCGTATACACAGATACGCAGTATTTT.

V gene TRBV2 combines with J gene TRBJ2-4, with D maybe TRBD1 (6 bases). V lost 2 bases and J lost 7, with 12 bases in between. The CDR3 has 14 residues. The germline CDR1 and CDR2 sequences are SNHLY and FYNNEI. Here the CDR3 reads CASSEKLDRNIQYF. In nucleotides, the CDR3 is TGTGCCAGCAGTGAAAAACTAGACAGGAACATTCAGTACTTC.